This TCR beta chain stems from a study of blood T cell repertoires in COVID-19. On the study more broadly: Whether acute or convalescent, the COVID-19 samples came from the United States, Italy and Spain. PBMCs, B-cell-depleted T cells, or T cells provided the cDNA or gDNA that made up the material.

Assay: immunoSEQ multiplex PCR; the TCRdb copy retains only in-frame clones and omits some. The top ten hold roughly a tenth of the sample, which has about 70,000 clones, more than 75% seen once. CDR3 length: 13 residues. CDR1 and CDR2 from the germline V gene are WSHSY and SAAADI. V lost 3 bases and J lost 5, with 10 bases in between. Sequencing used peripheral blood. The chain combines TRBV10-2 with TRBJ1-2; the D is unclear. The receptor comes from a woman aged 18 to 35 with acute or convalescent COVID-19. DNA for the CDR3: TGCGCCAGCAGTGACCCGGGGAGGTATGGCTACACCTTC. Translating gives CASSDPGRYGYTF.